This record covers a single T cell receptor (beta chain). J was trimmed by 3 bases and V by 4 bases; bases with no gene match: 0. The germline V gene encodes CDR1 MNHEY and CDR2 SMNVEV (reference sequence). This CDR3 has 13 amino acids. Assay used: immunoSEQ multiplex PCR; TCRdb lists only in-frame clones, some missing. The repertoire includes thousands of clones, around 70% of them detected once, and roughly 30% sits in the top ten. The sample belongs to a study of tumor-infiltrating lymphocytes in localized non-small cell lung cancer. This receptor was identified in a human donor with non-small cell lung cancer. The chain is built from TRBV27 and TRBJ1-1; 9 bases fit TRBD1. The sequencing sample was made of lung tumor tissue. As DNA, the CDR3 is TGTGCCAGCAGTTGGACAGGGGACACTGAAGCTTTCTTT. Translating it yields CASSWTGDTEAFF.